Below are 2 T cell receptor beta chains sequenced from a single sample in a study of T cells in Graves' hyperthyroidism and ophthalmopathy. The investigators amplified TCR beta CDR3 regions from RNA transcripts. The TCR CDR3 first-round RT-PCR relied on the HTBI primer set. TCRdb recomputed calls from the multiplex PCR reads with MiXCR, one row per CDR3 protein. The repertoire includes 400,000 to 600,000 distinct CDR3 sequences, 20% to 25% of them detected once, and more than 20% sits in the top ten. Specimen: blood. These TCRs come from a man between 18 and 35 years old with Graves' hyperthyroidism.

This clonotype turned up a few times. The V call is TRBV6-1, the J call TRBJ1-1; TRBD1 matches 7 bases. The CDR3 runs 14 residues. Trimming at V came to 6 bases and at J to 4 bases, leaving 8 bases not matched to a gene. Germline V gene sequence: CDR1 MNHNS, CDR2 SASEGT. CDR3 nucleotides: TGTGCCAGCAGGGGCCAGGGGGTGGGCACTGAAGCTTTCTTT. Its translation: CASRGQGVGTEAFF.

This clonotype was seen many times. A junction end diverges from the germline sequence, so it may reflect a read error. This sequence joins TRBV6-1 and TRBJ1-5; D gene unclear. CDR3 length equals 14 residues. CDR1 and CDR2 from the germline V gene are MNHNS and SASEGT. The CDR3 protein is CASGDGVQNQPQHF. CDR3 coding DNA: TGTGCCAGCGGTGATGGGGTACAAAATCAGCCCCAGCATTTT.